This T cell receptor beta chain was captured in a study of monozygotic twins with inflammatory bowel disease. General study points: Researchers were unable to tell different T cell subtypes apart.

Every TCR library used roughly 3,400 ng of total RNA. TCRdb re-called the 5' RACE reads and gives one entry per CDR3 protein, without DNA. The table lists some 450,000 distinct CDR3 sequences. The CDR3 totals 11 residues. Germline V gene sequence: CDR1 DFQATT, CDR2 SNEGSKA (reference sequence). Of note for this clonotype: Antigen: not known.

Input material: blood. This TCR was recovered from a human donor with ulcerative colitis or Crohn's disease, or a healthy co-twin of an affected twin (not recorded which). This sequence joins TRBV20-1 and TRBJ1-1. The CDR3 protein is CSLTRSTEAFF.